A single sample gave rise to the 24 T cell receptor beta chains below, sequenced in a study of CD8+ T cells in alopecia areata. RNA extraction and reverse transcription yielded cDNA as sequencing template. Measured with immunoSEQ multiplex PCR; TCRdb has only the in-frame clones, and not every one. Found here are about 270,000 clones, no singletons; the ten largest cover roughly 1.2%. CD4, CD8alpha, NKG2D, NKG2ACE and other markers were used to sort pooled cutaneous lymph node cells. The material sequenced was CD4+ T cells sorted from a lymph node. The receptors shown here come from a C3H/HeJ mouse with alopecia areata. The strain's MHC type: H2-k.

A remark on this clone: Gene names and germline match the mouse. CDR3 DNA (partial): TGTGCCAGCGGTGATGCGCCTGGGTCCTATGCT. Translated, it gives CASGDAPGSYA. The whole CDR3 sequence is CASGDAPGSYAEQFF. This chain joins TRBV13-2 and TRBJ2-1; weak D call: TRBD2 (5 bases). The CDR3 goes on 4 residues after the read ends, and that part is filled in from the germline J gene. V lost 0 bases, J lost 3 bases, and 10 bases lay in between. The CDR3 runs 15 residues. Germline V CDR1 and CDR2: NNHNN, SYGAGS (reference sequence).

This clone turned up a few times. All gene names here are mouse names. The sequence runs out 4 residues before the end of the CDR3; the remainder is reconstructed from the germline J gene. The rearrangement joins TRBV13-1 to TRBJ2-3; unclear D gene. V lost 1 base and J lost 0, with 6 bases in between. The CDR3 has 14 residues. Per germline, CDR1 NSHNY and CDR2 SYGAGN. The covered CDR3 bases are TGTGCCAGCAGTGATACAGTTAGTGCAGAA. Its translation: CASSDTVSAE. Given in full, the CDR3 is CASSDTVSAETLYF.

This clone has a handful of counts. Each gene name is a mouse one. The read ends 4 residues shy of where the CDR3 ends; the end is completed using the germline J gene. The rearrangement joins TRBV19 to TRBJ2-7; 9 positions match TRBD2. Germline assignment: CDR1 FNHDT and CDR2 SITEND (reference sequence). The CDR3 has 12 residues. The CDR3 here is CASSLGGYEQYF. The DNA read from the CDR3 is TGTGCCAGCAGTCTGGGGGGGTAT.

In this sample, this clone turned up a few times. Each gene name is a mouse one. The CDR3 is cut off 4 residues early in the read; its end comes from the germline J gene. The rearrangement links TRBV19 to TRBJ2-3; D is uncertain. The CDR3 runs 15 residues. Trimming stripped 1 base from V and 2 bases from J, with 11 bases between. Germline V gene data show CDR1 as FNHDT and CDR2 as SITEND (reference sequence). The CDR3 DNA, read in part, is TGTGCCAGCAGTATAACGATAAGGGTTGCAGAA. This sequence encodes CASSITIRVAE. The full CDR3 reads CASSITIRVAETLYF.

This clone was seen more than once but under ten times. Genes and germline are mouse. The same CDR3 also results from other DNA sequences found in this sample. The CDR3 region is CTCSAGTGGNQDTQYF. Incomplete CDR3 DNA: TGCACCTGCAGTGCCGGGACTGGGGGTAACCAAGAC. This chain links TRBV1 with TRBJ2-5, with 11 nucleotides matching TRBD2. The CDR3 end is not reached by the read, which stops 4 residues before it; the germline J gene fills it in. V trimming: 3 bases; J trimming: 0 bases; junction bases outside the gene matches: 2. The CDR3 covers 16 residues. Germline CDR1 is NSQYPW and CDR2 is LRSPGD (reference sequence).

Points on this clone: Gene names are mouse gene names. The read comes to an end 4 residues before the CDR3 does, leaving the germline J gene to fill in the end. This chain connects TRBV13-1 to TRBJ2-3; no definite D call. CDR3 length: 16 amino acids. Trimming left V 0 bases short and J 1 base short, with 12 bases between. Per germline, CDR1 NSHNY and CDR2 SYGAGN. Incomplete CDR3 DNA: TGTGCCAGCAGTGATGCCTCGTCTTGGGGTGCAGAA. Protein: CASSDASSWGAE. The entire CDR3 reads CASSDASSWGAETLYF.

This clone has just a few counts. All gene names here are mouse names. The read gets to within 4 residues of the CDR3 end, and the germline J gene fills in the rest. V gene TRBV13-3 combines with J gene TRBJ2-1; D unresolved. The CDR3 length is 11 residues. Germline V gives CDR1 NNHDY, CDR2 SYVADS. CDR3 residues: CASRTEAEQFF. The covered CDR3 bases are TGTGCCAGCAGAACAGAGGCT.

This clone was observed a handful of times. Gene names and germline refer to mouse. The read gets to within 4 residues of the CDR3 end, and the germline J gene fills in the rest. The V call is TRBV1, the J call TRBJ2-7; TRBD1 matches 7 bases. The CDR3 loop spans 14 amino acids. The V segment lost 3 bases and the J segment 3 bases; nucleotides outside the gene matches: 5. Germline CDR1 NSQYPW, CDR2 LRSPGD (reference sequence). CDR3 amino acids: CTCSARTGNYEQYF. The covered CDR3 bases are TGCACCTGCAGTGCTCGGACAGGAAACTAT.

To note about this clone: Mouse gene names apply. The read stops 4 residues short of the end of the CDR3; the missing end is completed from the germline J gene. The sample holds other DNA sequences that translate to the same CDR3. The chain is built from TRBV13-1 and TRBJ2-3; 8 bases line up with TRBD2. This CDR3 spans 15 amino acids. Germline V gene sequence: CDR1 NSHNY, CDR2 SYGAGN. V lost 2 bases to trimming and J lost 1 base; unmatched junction nucleotides: 3. Partial CDR3 DNA: TGTGCCAGCAGTGACCCCTGGGGGGGTGCAGAA. Its translation is CASSDPWGGAE. In full, the CDR3 is CASSDPWGGAETLYF.

In the case of this clone: Gene names refer to mouse genes. The read ends 4 residues early relative to the CDR3; the germline J gene fills the gap. Other nucleotide sequences from this sample produce the same CDR3. V is TRBV31 and J is TRBJ2-1; weak D call: TRBD1 (6 bases). The CDR3 totals 13 residues. With 0 bases removed from V and 5 bases from J, the gap between germline ends came to 8 bases. The germline V gene has CDR1 GKSSPN and CDR2 SITVG. CDR3 protein: CAWSLGQNAEQFF. The CDR3 bases that were read are TGTGCCTGGAGTCTGGGACAAAATGCT.

For this clone: The gene symbols are mouse symbols. The sequence runs out 4 residues before the end of the CDR3; the remainder is reconstructed from the germline J gene. Other DNA sequences in this sample translate to the same CDR3. The chain links TRBV1 to TRBJ2-5; possibly TRBD1 for D (5 bases). V was pared by 3 bases and J by 0 bases, with 7 bases between. The CDR3 runs to 14 residues. Germline lookup yields CDR1 NSQYPW and CDR2 LRSPGD (reference sequence). CDR3 bases read: TGCACCTGCAGTGCCCGACAGAACCAAGAC. This translates into CTCSARQNQD. The CDR3 in full is CTCSARQNQDTQYF.

Turning to this clone: Mouse gene names apply. The CDR3 is cut off 4 residues early in the read; its end comes from the germline J gene. The V call is TRBV19, the J call TRBJ2-7; the match to TRBD2 covers 11 bases. Per the germline V gene, CDR1 is FNHDT and CDR2 is SITEND (reference sequence). The CDR3 is 14 residues long. Germline trimming cut 4 bases from V and 0 bases from J; bases unmatched to any gene: 0. CDR3 in amino acids: CASSGTGGSYEQYF. CDR3 bases read: TGTGCCAGCAGTGGGACTGGGGGCTCCTAT.

This clone was recorded a few times. Each gene name is a mouse one. The read terminates 4 residues ahead of where the CDR3 ends, so the germline J gene completes it. The rearrangement joins TRBV17 to TRBJ2-1, with TRBD1 matching 7 bases. V lost 2 bases, J lost 4 bases, and 5 bases stayed unmatched. The CDR3 runs 15 residues. The germline V gene encodes CDR1 MNHDT and CDR2 YYDKIL. CDR3 DNA, as far as it was read: TGTGCTAGCAGTAGAAGGGTCAGGGGGTATGCT. It translates to CASSRRVRGYA. The full-length CDR3 reads as CASSRRVRGYAEQFF.

Comment on this clone: The listed genes are named as in mouse. The read comes to an end 4 residues before the CDR3 does, leaving the germline J gene to fill in the end. The V call is TRBV13-1, the J call TRBJ2-7; no clear D. Germline assignment: CDR1 NSHNY and CDR2 SYGAGN. The CDR3 consists of 12 residues. The ends were cut back, 4 bases at V and 3 bases at J, with 8 bases in the middle. The CDR3 DNA, read in part, is TGTGCCAGCAGTCTTGACAACTAT. It specifies CASSLDNY. The entire CDR3 sequence reads CASSLDNYEQYF.

This clone was counted a few times. The gene names here belong to mouse. The CDR3 bases that were read are TGCACCTGCAGGGAGACAGGGGGCTATAGTGCAGAA. Protein product: CTCRETGGYSAE. The full CDR3 protein is CTCRETGGYSAETLYF. The chain employs TRBV1 and TRBJ2-3; 10 nucleotides agree with TRBD1. The CDR3 goes on 4 residues after the read ends, and that part is filled in from the germline J gene. CDR1 NSQYPW and CDR2 LRSPGD come from the germline V gene (reference sequence). The V gene end was trimmed by 6 bases and the J gene end by 0 bases; junction bases not matched to a gene: 6. This CDR3 comprises 16 residues.

There are a few counts of this clone. Genes and germline are mouse. The read gets to within 4 residues of the CDR3 end, and the germline J gene fills in the rest. The rearrangement joins TRBV13-1 to TRBJ2-3; TRBD1 agrees at 8 bases. Germline CDR1 and CDR2: NSHNY and SYGAGN. CDR3 size: 16 residues. The trim removed 3 bases at V and 0 bases at J, leaving 6 bases unmatched. CDR3 sequence: CASSGPGQASAETLYF. CDR3 DNA, as far as it was read: TGTGCCAGCAGTGGTCCGGGACAGGCTAGTGCAGAA.

In the case of this clone: Genes and germline come from the mouse. The CDR3 end lies 4 residues beyond the end of the read and is filled in from the germline J gene. The J gene is TRBJ1-1, the V gene TRBV19; D not resolved. CDR1 FNHDT and CDR2 SITEND come from the germline V gene (reference sequence). CDR3 length equals 14 residues. The V end lost 5 bases, the J end lost 0 bases, and 11 bases lay between the germline ends. CDR3 DNA (partial): TGTGCCAGCAGCCTCAGGCTTGCAAACACA. Amino acid sequence: CASSLRLANT. The whole CDR3 protein reads CASSLRLANTEVFF.

A note on this clone: Gene labels here are mouse ones. The CDR3 end lies 4 residues beyond the end of the read and is filled in from the germline J gene. The identical CDR3 is also encoded by other nucleotide sequences in the sample. The rearrangement joins TRBV19 to TRBJ1-1; 7 bases are a match to TRBD1. CDR1 and CDR2 (germline): FNHDT, SITEND (reference sequence). The V segment lost 4 bases and the J segment 4 bases; nucleotides outside the gene matches: 7. CDR3 size: 14 residues. The CDR3 is CASSPRQGGTEVFF. The sequenced CDR3 bases are TGTGCCAGCAGTCCTCGACAGGGAGGCACA.

Details on this clone: Genes here carry mouse names. The read ends 4 residues shy of where the CDR3 ends; the end is completed using the germline J gene. The J gene is TRBJ2-5, the V gene TRBV5; 12 nucleotides match TRBD2. There are 16 residues in the CDR3. Germline loops: CDR1 LGHNA, CDR2 YNLKQL (reference sequence). Incomplete CDR3 DNA: TGTGCCAGCAGCCAAATCGGGACTGGGGGGAGAGAC. It codes for CASSQIGTGGRD. In full, the CDR3 is CASSQIGTGGRDTQYF.

This clone was found a few times. Gene labels here are mouse ones. The sequenced fragment ends 4 residues before the CDR3 boundary, so the rest is inferred from the germline J gene. The chain uses TRBV13-1 and TRBJ2-5, with D uncertain. Germline V gene lookup returns CDR1 NSHNY and CDR2 SYGAGN. The V gene lost 1 base and the J gene lost 2 bases, with 11 bases spanning the gap. CDR3 length equals 15 residues. CDR3 DNA (partial): TGTGCCAGCAGTGATCCTCTAGGGTCCCAAGAC. Residues: CASSDPLGSQD. The full CDR3 sequence reads CASSDPLGSQDTQYF.

Worth noting for this clone: The listed genes are named as in mouse. Read sequence stops 4 residues before the CDR3 end, and the germline J gene provides the missing end. The rearrangement uses TRBV13-1 and TRBJ2-7, with 11 bases identical to TRBD2. CDR1 is NSHNY, CDR2 SYGAGN, per germline. The CDR3 covers 15 residues. The V and J ends lost 4 bases and 0 bases, in that order; junction bases with no gene match: 3. CDR3 DNA, as far as it was read: TGTGCCAGCAGTAATGACTGGGGGGGCTCCTAT. Its protein product is CASSNDWGGSY. The whole CDR3 reads CASSNDWGGSYEQYF.

In the case of this clone: Gene names and germline match the mouse. The sequence runs out 4 residues before the end of the CDR3; the remainder is reconstructed from the germline J gene. The chain uses TRBV13-3 and TRBJ2-2; possibly TRBD1 for D (6 bases). There are 15 residues in the CDR3. CDR1 and CDR2 from the germline V gene are NNHDY and SYVADS. Trimming removed 3 bases at V and 1 base at J, with 10 bases between. The CDR3 bases that were read are TGTGCCAGCAGTGTGACAGGATTAAACACCGGG. Its protein is CASSVTGLNTG. The entire CDR3 sequence reads CASSVTGLNTGQLYF.

A word on this clone: Mouse gene names apply. Read sequence stops 4 residues before the CDR3 end, and the germline J gene provides the missing end. This chain connects TRBV13-1 to TRBJ1-1; D gene unclear. The germline V and J ends were trimmed by 3 bases and 3 bases, with 6 bases remaining between them. The germline gives CDR1 NSHNY, CDR2 SYGAGN. This CDR3 is built from 12 residues. CDR3 DNA, as far as it was read: TGTGCCAGCAGTGGAGGGTACACA. This codes for CASSGGYT. The full CDR3 protein reads CASSGGYTEVFF.

In this sample, this clone turned up a few times. All gene names here are mouse names. With the read ending 3 residues before the CDR3 end, the germline J gene is used to fill in that end. V and J are TRBV13-3 and TRBJ1-6; 7 positions match TRBD1. TRBJ1-6 has ORF status, its function being uncertain. The V gene's germline CDR1 is NNHDY and CDR2 SYVADS. The CDR3 extends over 15 amino acids. J was trimmed by 7 bases and V by 1 base; bases with no gene match: 5. This CDR3 is CASSDTTGRNSPLYF. The sequenced CDR3 bases are TGTGCCAGCAGTGATACGACAGGGCGGAATTCGCCC.